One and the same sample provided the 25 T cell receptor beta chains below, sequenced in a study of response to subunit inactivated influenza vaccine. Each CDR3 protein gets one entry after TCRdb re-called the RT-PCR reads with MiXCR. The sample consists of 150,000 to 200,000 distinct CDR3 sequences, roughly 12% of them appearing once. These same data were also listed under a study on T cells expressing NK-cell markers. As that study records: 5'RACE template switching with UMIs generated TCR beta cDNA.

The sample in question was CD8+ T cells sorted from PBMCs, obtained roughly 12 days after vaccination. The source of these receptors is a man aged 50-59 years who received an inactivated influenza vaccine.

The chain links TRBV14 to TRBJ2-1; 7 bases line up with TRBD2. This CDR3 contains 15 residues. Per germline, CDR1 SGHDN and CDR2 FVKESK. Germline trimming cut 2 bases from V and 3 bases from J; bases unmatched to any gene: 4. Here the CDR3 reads CASSQRDYFYNEQFF. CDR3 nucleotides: TGTGCCAGCAGCCAAAGGGACTACTTCTACAATGAGCAGTTCTTC.

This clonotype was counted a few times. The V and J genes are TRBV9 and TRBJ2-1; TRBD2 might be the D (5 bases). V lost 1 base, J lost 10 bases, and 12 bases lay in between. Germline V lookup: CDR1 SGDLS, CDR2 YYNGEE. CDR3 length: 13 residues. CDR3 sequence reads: CASSVILATEQFF. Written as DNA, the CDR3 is TGTGCCAGCAGCGTAATCCTAGCAACAGAGCAGTTCTTC.

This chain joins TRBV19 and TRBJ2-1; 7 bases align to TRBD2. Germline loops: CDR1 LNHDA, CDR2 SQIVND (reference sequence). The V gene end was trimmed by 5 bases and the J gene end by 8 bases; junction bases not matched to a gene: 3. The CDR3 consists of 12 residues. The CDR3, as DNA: TGTGCCAGTAGTCCCGGGGGGTATGAGCAGTTCTTC. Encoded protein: CASSPGGYEQFF. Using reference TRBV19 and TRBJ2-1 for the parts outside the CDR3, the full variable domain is DGGITQSPKYLFRKEGQNVTLSCEQNLNHDAMYWYRQDPGQGLRLIYYSQIVNDFQKGDIAEGYSVSREKKESFPLTVTSAQKNPTAFYLCASSPGGYEQFFGPGTRLTVL.

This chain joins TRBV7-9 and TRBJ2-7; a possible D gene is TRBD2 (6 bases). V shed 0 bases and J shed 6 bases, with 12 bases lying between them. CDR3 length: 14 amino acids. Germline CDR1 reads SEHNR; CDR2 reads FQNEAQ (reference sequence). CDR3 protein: CASSLAGLLSEQYF. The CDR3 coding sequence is TGTGCCAGCAGCTTAGCAGGACTACTATCCGAGCAGTACTTC.

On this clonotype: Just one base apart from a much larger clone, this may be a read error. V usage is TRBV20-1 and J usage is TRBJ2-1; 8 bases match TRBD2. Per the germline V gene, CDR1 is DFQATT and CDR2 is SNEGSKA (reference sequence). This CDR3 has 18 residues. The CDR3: CCARENTSGARRYNEQFF. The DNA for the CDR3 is TGCTGTGCTAGAGAGAACACTAGCGGAGCCAGAAGATACAATGAGCAGTTCTTC.

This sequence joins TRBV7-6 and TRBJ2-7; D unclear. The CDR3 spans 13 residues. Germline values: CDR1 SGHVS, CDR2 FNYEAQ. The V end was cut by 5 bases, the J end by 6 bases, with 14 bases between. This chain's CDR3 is CASSPSAAREQYF. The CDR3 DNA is TGTGCCAGCAGCCCCTCCGCGGCGCGCGAGCAGTACTTC.

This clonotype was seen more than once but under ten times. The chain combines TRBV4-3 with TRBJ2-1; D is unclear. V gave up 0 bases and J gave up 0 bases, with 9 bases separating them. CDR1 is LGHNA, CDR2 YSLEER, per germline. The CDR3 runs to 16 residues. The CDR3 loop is CASSQDELSSYNEQFF. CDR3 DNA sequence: TGCGCCAGCAGCCAAGATGAGCTCAGCTCCTACAATGAGCAGTTCTTC.

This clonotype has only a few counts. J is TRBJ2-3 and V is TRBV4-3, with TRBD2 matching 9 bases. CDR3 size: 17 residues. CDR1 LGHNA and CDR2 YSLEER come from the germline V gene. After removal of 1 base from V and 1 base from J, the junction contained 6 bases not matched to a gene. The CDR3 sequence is CASSQGTGTSRTDTQYF. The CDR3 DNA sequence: TGCGCCAGCAGCCAAGGGACCGGGACTAGCCGCACAGATACGCAGTATTTT.

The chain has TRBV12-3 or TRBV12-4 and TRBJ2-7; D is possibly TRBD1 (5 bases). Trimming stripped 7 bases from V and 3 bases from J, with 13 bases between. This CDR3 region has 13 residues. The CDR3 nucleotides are TGTGCCAGCACTTCAAGGGGCTTCTACGAGCAGTACTTC. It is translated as CASTSRGFYEQYF.

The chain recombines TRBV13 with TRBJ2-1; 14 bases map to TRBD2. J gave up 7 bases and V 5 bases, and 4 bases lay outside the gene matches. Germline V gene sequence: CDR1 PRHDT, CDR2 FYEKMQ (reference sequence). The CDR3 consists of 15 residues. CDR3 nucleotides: TGTGCCAGCAGCCCGGGACTAGCGGGAGAGAATGAGCAGTTCTTC. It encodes CASSPGLAGENEQFF. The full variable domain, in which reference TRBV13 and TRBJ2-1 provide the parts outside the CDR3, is AAGVIQSPRHLIKEKRETATLKCYPIPRHDTVYWYQQGPGQDPQFLISFYEKMQSDKGSIPDRFSAQQFSDYHSELNMSSLELGDSALYFCASSPGLAGENEQFFGPGTRLTVL.

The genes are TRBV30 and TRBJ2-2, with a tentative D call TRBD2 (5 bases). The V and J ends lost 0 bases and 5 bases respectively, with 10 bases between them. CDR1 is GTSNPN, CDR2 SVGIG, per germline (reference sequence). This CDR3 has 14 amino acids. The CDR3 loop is CAWSVFAGTGELFF. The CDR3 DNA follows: TGTGCCTGGAGTGTATTTGCGGGTACCGGGGAGCTGTTTTTT.

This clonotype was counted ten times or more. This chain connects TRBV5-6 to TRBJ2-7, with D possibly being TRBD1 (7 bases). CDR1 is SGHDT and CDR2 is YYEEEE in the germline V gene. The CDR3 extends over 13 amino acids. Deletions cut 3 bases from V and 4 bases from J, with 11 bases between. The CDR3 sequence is CASSYSGGYEQYF. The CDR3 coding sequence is TGTGCCAGCAGCTACTCAGGGGGGTACGAGCAGTACTTC.

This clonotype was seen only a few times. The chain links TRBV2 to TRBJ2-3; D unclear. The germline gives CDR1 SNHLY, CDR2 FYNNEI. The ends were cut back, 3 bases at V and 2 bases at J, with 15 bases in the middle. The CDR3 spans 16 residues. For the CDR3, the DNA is TGTGCCAGCAGTGATGTGGCGTTGGAGAACACAGATACGCAGTATTTT. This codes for CASSDVALENTDTQYF.

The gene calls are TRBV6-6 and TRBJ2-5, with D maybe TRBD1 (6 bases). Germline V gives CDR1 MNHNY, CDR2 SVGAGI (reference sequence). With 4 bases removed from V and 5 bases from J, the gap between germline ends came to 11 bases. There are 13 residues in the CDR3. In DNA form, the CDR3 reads TGTGCCAGCAGTTCGGACAGAGGGGAGACCCAGTACTTC. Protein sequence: CASSSDRGETQYF.

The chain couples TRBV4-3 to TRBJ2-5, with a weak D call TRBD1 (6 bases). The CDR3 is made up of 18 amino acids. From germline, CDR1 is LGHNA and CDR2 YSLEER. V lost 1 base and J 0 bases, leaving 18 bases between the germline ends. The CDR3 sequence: CASSQGGIGTLDQETQYF. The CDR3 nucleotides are TGCGCCAGCAGCCAAGGGGGGATCGGGACATTAGACCAAGAGACCCAGTACTTC.

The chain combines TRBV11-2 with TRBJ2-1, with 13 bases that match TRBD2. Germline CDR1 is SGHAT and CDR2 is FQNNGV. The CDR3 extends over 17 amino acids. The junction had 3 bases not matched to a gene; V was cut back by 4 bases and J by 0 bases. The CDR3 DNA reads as TGTGCCAGCAGCTCGGGACTAGCGGGGAACTCCTACAATGAGCAGTTCTTC. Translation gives CASSSGLAGNSYNEQFF.

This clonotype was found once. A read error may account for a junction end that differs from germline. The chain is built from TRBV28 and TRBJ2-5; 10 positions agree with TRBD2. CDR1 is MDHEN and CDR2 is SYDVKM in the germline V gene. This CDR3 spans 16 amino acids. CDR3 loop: CSSSLGSGGRQETQYF. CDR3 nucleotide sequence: TGTTCCAGCAGTTTAGGTAGCGGGGGGCGACAAGAGACCCAGTACTTC.

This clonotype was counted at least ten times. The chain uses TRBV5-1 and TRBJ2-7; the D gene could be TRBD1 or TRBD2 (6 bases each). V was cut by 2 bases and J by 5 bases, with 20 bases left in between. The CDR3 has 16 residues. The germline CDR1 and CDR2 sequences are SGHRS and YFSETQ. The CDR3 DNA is TGCGCCAGCAGCTTTTACGGGCGGGACACAGGACACGAGCAGTACTTC. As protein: CASSFYGRDTGHEQYF.

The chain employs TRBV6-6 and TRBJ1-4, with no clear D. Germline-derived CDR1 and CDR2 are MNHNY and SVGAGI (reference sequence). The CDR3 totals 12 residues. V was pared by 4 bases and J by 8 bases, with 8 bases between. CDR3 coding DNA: TGTGCCAGCAGTTCCGTCAGGGAAAAACTGTTTTTT. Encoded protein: CASSSVREKLFF.

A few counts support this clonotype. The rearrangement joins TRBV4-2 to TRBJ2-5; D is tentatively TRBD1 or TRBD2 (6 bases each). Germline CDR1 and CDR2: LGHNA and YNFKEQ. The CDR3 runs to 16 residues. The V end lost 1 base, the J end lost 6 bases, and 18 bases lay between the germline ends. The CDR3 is CASSQVYGGGEKTQYF. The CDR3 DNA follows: TGTGCCAGCAGCCAAGTCTATGGAGGGGGAGAGAAGACCCAGTACTTC.

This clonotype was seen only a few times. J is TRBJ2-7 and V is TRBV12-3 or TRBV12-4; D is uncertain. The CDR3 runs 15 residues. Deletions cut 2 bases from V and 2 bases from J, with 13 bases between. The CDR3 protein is CASSLRNLLPYEQYF. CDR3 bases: TGTGCCAGCAGTTTAAGAAACTTACTTCCCTACGAGCAGTACTTC.

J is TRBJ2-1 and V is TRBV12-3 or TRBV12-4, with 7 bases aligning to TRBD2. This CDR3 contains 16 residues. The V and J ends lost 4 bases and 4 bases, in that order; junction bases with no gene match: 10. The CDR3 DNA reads TGTGCCAGCAGTTCCCTCACAGCGGGGCCTTACAATGAGCAGTTCTTC. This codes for CASSSLTAGPYNEQFF.

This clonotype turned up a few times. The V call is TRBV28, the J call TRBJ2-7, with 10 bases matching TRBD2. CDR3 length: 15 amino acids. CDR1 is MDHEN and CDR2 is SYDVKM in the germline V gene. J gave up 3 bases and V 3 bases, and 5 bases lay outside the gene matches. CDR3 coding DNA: TGTGCCAGCAGTTTCACAGTAGCGGGAGGCTACGAGCAGTACTTC. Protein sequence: CASSFTVAGGYEQYF.

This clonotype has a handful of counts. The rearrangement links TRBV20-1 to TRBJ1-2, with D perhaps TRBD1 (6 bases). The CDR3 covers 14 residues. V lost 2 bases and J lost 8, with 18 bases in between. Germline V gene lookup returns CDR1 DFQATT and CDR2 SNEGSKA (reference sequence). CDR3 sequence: CSARPPRGAAGYTF. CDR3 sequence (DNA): TGCAGTGCTAGACCCCCGCGGGGGGCGGCAGGCTACACCTTC.

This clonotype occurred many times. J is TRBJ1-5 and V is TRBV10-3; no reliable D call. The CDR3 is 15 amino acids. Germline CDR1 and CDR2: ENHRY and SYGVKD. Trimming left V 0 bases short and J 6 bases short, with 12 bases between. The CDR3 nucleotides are TGTGCCATCAGTGAGTCAGACGGGGTTGGTCAGCCCCAGCATTTT. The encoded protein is CAISESDGVGQPQHF.